Each of the 9 T cell receptor beta chains below was sequenced from the same sample in a study of cytotoxic CD8 clonotypes in ibrutinib-treated CLL. Assay used: immunoSEQ multiplex PCR; TCRdb lists only in-frame clones, some missing. This table has approximately 92,000 clones, about 74% appearing once. The sample in question was PBMCs, obtained after 24 months of ibrutinib treatment. These receptors all stem from a human donor with chronic lymphocytic leukemia.

The chain is built from TRBV5-1 and TRBJ2-5, with TRBD2 as a possible D gene (6 bases). Trimming stripped 3 bases from V and 2 bases from J, with 17 bases between. Germline V gives CDR1 SGHRS, CDR2 YFSETQ. The CDR3 consists of 16 residues. CDR3 residues: CASSSVRGPLQETQYF. The DNA for the CDR3 is TGCGCCAGCAGCTCCGTGCGGGGACCATTACAAGAGACCCAGTACTTC.

The chain links TRBV28 to TRBJ1-5; D gene ambiguous. The CDR3 runs 14 residues. Germline CDR1 MDHEN, CDR2 SYDVKM. The V end was cut by 1 base, the J end by 7 bases, with 11 bases between. CDR3: CASSLSPEQQPQHF. The DNA for the CDR3 is TGTGCCAGCAGTTTATCGCCGGAGCAACAGCCCCAGCATTTT.

The chain is built from TRBV30 and TRBJ2-7; D not resolved. The CDR3 is 20 residues long. Germline CDR1 is GTSNPN and CDR2 is SVGIG (reference sequence). The ends were cut back, 0 bases at V and 2 bases at J, with 29 bases in the middle. CDR3 coding DNA: TGTGCCTGGAGTGTACGGGTCACGGGCTCCACGCACCTACTAACCTACGAGCAGTACTTC. Amino acids: CAWSVRVTGSTHLLTYEQYF.

The V gene is TRBV11-2, the J gene TRBJ2-3, with 8 bases identical to TRBD2. This CDR3 comprises 16 residues. Germline V CDR1 and CDR2: SGHAT, FQNNGV. J was trimmed by 1 base and V by 5 bases; bases with no gene match: 8. The DNA of the CDR3 is TGTGCCAGCAGCGATGGGACTAGGGGGGGCACAGATACGCAGTATTTT. Protein sequence: CASSDGTRGGTDTQYF.

The CDR3 is CASSFRDRVSTEAFF. The CDR3 DNA reads as TGCGCCAGCAGCTTCCGGGACAGGGTTAGCACTGAAGCTTTCTTT. V usage is TRBV5-1 and J usage is TRBJ1-1; TRBD1 matches 9 bases. The trim removed 2 bases at V and 4 bases at J, leaving 6 bases unmatched. Looked up from germline, CDR1 is SGHRS and CDR2 is YFSETQ. The CDR3 covers 15 residues.

This clone has just one count. The chain uses TRBV5-6 and TRBJ1-5, with D perhaps matching TRBD1 (5 bases). Trimming removed 2 bases at V and 6 bases at J, with 12 bases between. There are 14 residues in the CDR3. The germline CDR1 and CDR2 sequences are SGHDT and YYEEEE. Here the CDR3 reads CASSFGRASQPQHF. DNA of the CDR3: TGTGCCAGCAGCTTCGGCAGGGCAAGTCAGCCCCAGCATTTT.

V is TRBV28 and J is TRBJ1-4, with TRBD1 as a possible D gene (5 bases). V shed 7 bases and J shed 4 bases, with 16 bases lying between them. Germline V CDR1 and CDR2: MDHEN, SYDVKM. The length of the CDR3 is 15 residues. The CDR3 is CASNNRGLLNEKLFF. CDR3 nucleotide sequence: TGTGCCAGCAACAATAGGGGACTCCTTAATGAAAAACTGTTTTTT.

The rearrangement joins TRBV29-1 to TRBJ2-5; D is perhaps TRBD1 (7 bases). Germline loops: CDR1 SQVTM, CDR2 ANQGSEA. The CDR3 is 15 residues long. The V end lost 5 bases, the J end lost 5 bases, and 21 bases lay between the germline ends. The CDR3 here is CSVSPPGGTRETQYF. The CDR3 DNA sequence: TGCAGCGTTTCCCCCCCAGGGGGGACCAGGGAGACCCAGTACTTC.

CDR3 loop: CASSLGTSGRWGNEQFF. The CDR3 nucleotides are TGTGCCAGCAGCCTAGGGACTAGCGGGAGATGGGGCAATGAGCAGTTCTTC. The chain carries TRBV11-2 and TRBJ2-1; 14 positions match TRBD2. With V trimmed by 5 bases and J by 6 bases, 9 bases remained unmatched. From germline, CDR1 is SGHAT and CDR2 FQNNGV. The CDR3 spans 17 residues.